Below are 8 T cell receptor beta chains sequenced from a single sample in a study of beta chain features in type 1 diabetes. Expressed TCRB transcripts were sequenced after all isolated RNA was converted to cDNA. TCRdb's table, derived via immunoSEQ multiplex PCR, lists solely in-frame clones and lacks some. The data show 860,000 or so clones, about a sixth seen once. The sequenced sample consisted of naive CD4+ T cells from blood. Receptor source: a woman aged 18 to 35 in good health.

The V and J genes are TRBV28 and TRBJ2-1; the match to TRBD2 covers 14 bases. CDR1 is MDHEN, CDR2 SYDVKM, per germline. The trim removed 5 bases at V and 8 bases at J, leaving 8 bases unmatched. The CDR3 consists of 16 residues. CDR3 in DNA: TGTGCCAGCAGTGCCACCGGGACTAGCGGGAGCGATGAGCAGTTCTTC. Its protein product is CASSATGTSGSDEQFF.

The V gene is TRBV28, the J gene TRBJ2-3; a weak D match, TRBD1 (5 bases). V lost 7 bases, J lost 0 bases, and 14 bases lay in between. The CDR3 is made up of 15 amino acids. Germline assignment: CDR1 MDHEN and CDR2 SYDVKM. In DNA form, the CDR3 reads TGTGCCAGCACCCAATTGGGGCCAAGCACAGATACGCAGTATTTT. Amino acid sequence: CASTQLGPSTDTQYF.

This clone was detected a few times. The DNA of the CDR3 is TGTGCCAGCAGCTTACGATATCCTAGCGGGAGTGTACACACCGGGGAGCTGTTTTTT. It is translated as CASSLRYPSGSVHTGELFF. The chain joins TRBV11-2 to TRBJ2-2, with 10 bases aligning to TRBD2. The V gene end was trimmed by 2 bases and the J gene end by 3 bases; junction bases not matched to a gene: 12. Germline CDR1 is SGHAT and CDR2 is FQNNGV. This CDR3 spans 19 amino acids.

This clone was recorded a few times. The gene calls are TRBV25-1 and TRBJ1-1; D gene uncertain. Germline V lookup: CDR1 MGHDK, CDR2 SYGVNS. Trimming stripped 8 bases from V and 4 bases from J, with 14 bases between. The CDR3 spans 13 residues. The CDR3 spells CASRHREGTEAFF. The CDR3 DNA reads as TGTGCCAGCCGGCACCGGGAGGGCACTGAAGCTTTCTTT.

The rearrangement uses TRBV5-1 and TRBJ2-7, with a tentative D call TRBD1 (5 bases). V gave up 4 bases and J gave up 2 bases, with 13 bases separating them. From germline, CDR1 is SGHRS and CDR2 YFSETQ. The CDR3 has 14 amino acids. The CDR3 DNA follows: TGCGCCAGCAGCCGGTTGACGGACACCTACGAGCAGTACTTC. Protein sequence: CASSRLTDTYEQYF.

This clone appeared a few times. The CDR3 DNA follows: TGCGCCAGCTCGGGACTAGCGTACGGCGAGCAGTACTTC. It specifies CASSGLAYGEQYF. The chain couples TRBV10-2 to TRBJ2-7, with 10 bases lining up with TRBD2. Unmatched junction bases numbered 7, after V lost 8 bases and J lost 6 bases. CDR3 length: 13 residues. CDR1 WSHSY and CDR2 SAAADI come from the germline V gene.

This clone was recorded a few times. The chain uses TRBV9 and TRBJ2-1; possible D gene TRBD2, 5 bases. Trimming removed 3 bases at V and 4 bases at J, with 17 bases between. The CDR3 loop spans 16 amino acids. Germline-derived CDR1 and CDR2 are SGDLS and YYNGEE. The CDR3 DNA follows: TGTGCCAGCAGCGCCCAACTCCGGGCGGGTTACAATGAGCAGTTCTTC. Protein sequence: CASSAQLRAGYNEQFF.

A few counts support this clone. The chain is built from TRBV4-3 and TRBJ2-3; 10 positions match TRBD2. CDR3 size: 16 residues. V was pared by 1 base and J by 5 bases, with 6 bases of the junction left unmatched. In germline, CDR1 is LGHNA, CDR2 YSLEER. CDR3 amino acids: CASSQVASGRGDTQYF. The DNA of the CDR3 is TGCGCCAGCAGCCAAGTGGCTAGCGGGAGAGGAGATACGCAGTATTTT.